One and the same sample provided the 7 T cell receptor beta chains below, sequenced in a study of T cell repertoires in cytomegalovirus infection. These TCRs' antigens remain unknown. TCRdb redid the calling of the reads with MiXCR, one entry per CDR3 protein. The data show about 920,000 distinct CDR3 sequences, approximately 31% seen once. Source: cultured CD8+ T cells from PBMCs, taken from culture after CMV antigen stimulation. The receptors were sampled from a human donor in good health (CMV status not recorded). Some clones in this sample may be carry-over from other donors' samples.

The V call is TRBV12-3 or TRBV12-4, the J call TRBJ2-3, with unresolved D. This CDR3 region has 16 residues. Trimming cost V 3 bases and J 0 bases, with 13 bases left between them. CDR3: CASSFNTLTSTDTQYF. CDR3 nucleotides: TGTGCCAGCAGTTTCAACACGTTAACTAGCACAGATACGCAGTATTTT.

A remark on this clonotype: A junction end diverges from the germline sequence, so it may reflect a read error. CDR3 sequence (DNA): TGTGCCAGCTGCTTAGCGTGGCAGGGTGAAGCTGGGGCCAACGTCCTGACTTTC. Translated: CASCLAWQGEAGANVLTF. This chain connects TRBV7-9 to TRBJ2-6; tentatively, D is TRBD1 or TRBD2 (5 bases each). The CDR3 runs 18 residues. Germline V gene sequence: CDR1 SEHNR, CDR2 FQNEAQ (reference sequence).

This clonotype was counted many times. CDR3 loop: CASSLGGDVGSYEQYV. CDR3 bases: TGTGCCAGCAGCTTAGGAGGCGATGTAGGCTCCTACGAGCAGTACGTC. V usage is TRBV7-6 and J usage is TRBJ2-7; no clear D gene. The CDR3 has 16 residues. Trimming took 1 base from V and 0 from J, leaving 13 bases between them. Germline assignment: CDR1 SGHVS and CDR2 FNYEAQ.

In nucleotides, the CDR3 is TGTGCCAGCAGCAGTACTCCAGGGGGGGGCGCTTTCTTT. Translation: CASSSTPGGGAFF. The chain has TRBV13 and TRBJ1-1; 7 bases agree with TRBD1. Per the germline V gene, CDR1 is PRHDT and CDR2 is FYEKMQ (reference sequence). This CDR3 contains 13 residues. With V trimmed by 5 bases and J by 11 bases, 11 bases remained unmatched.

V usage is TRBV7-9 and J usage is TRBJ2-2, with 10 bases aligning to TRBD2. V gave up 5 bases and J gave up 9 bases; unmatched junction bases: 9. The germline V gene encodes CDR1 SEHNR and CDR2 FQNEAQ (reference sequence). The CDR3 is made up of 15 amino acids. The CDR3 coding sequence is TGTGCCAGCAGCCGGAGCGGGGGGGCGAGCTGGGAGCTGTTTTTT. It codes for CASSRSGGASWELFF.

This clonotype was detected many times. This chain connects TRBV6-1 to TRBJ2-2; TRBD1 or TRBD2 may be the D gene (5 bases each). Germline V gives CDR1 MNHNS, CDR2 SASEGT. V dropped 5 bases and J dropped 6 bases, with 16 bases sitting between them. There are 15 residues in the CDR3. The chain's CDR3 is CASSIRRTGPGELFF. The CDR3 DNA follows: TGTGCCAGCAGTATCCGTCGGACGGGGCCCGGGGAGCTGTTTTTT.

This clonotype was detected only a few times. The gene calls are TRBV19 and TRBJ1-1; tentative D call: TRBD1 (6 bases). V shed 3 bases and J shed 1 base, with 12 bases lying between them. Germline CDR1 is LNHDA and CDR2 is SQIVND (reference sequence). The CDR3 has 15 amino acids. The CDR3: CASSMIGGRNTEAFF. The CDR3 DNA sequence: TGTGCCAGTAGTATGATCGGGGGCCGGAACACTGAAGCTTTCTTT.